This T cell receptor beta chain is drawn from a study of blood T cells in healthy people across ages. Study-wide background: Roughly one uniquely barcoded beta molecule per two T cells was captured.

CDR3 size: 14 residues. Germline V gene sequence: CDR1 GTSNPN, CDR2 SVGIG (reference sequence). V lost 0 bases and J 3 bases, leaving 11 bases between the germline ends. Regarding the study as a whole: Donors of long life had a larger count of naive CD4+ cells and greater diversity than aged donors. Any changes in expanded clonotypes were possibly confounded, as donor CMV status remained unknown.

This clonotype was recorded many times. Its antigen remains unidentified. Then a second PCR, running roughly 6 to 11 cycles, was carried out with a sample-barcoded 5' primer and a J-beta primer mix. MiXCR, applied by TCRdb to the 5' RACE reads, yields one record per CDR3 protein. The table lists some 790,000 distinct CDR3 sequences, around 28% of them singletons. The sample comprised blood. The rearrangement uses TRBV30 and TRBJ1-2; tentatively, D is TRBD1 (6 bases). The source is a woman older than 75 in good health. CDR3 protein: CAWSVQGSYYGYTF. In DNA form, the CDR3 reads TGTGCCTGGAGTGTACAGGGCAGCTACTATGGCTACACCTTC.